The rows below give T cell receptor beta chains drawn from one sample of a study of CD8 T cells in ankylosing spondylitis. TCRdb independently ran MiXCR on the 5' RACE reads; one entry per CDR3 protein. The data hold around 120,000 distinct CDR3 sequences, with less than 25% observed a single time. The sequenced sample consisted of synovial fluid, either unsorted or a sorted T cell fraction (not recorded which). The receptors were gathered from a male donor with ankylosing spondylitis. Both conserved end residues are part of each CDR3. The order of the fields is J gene, V gene, CDR3 protein.

>TRBJ1-1|TRBV19
CASSTALSRANTEAFF
>TRBJ2-1|TRBV5-1
CASSPDGSNEQFF
>TRBJ1-2|TRBV5-5
CASSLGANRIYGYTF
>TRBJ2-5|TRBV4-1
CASSHLGGETQYF
>TRBJ2-1|TRBV5-1
CASSLVGRVEEQFF
>TRBJ2-1|TRBV7-2
CASSYPYNEQFF
>TRBJ2-5|TRBV5-6
CASSIPTGGQETQYF
>TRBJ2-1|TRBV11-2
CASSLWTSYNEQFF
>TRBJ2-1|TRBV11-2
CASSLVMSYNEQFF
>TRBJ1-6|TRBV15
CATSRGGEGAIPLHF
>TRBJ2-5|TRBV20-1
CSARRSGQETQYF
>TRBJ2-1|TRBV10-3
CAIQTGKYNEQFF
>TRBJ2-7|TRBV18
CASSPVAFLYEQYF
>TRBJ1-5|TRBV12-3/TRBV12-4
CASTRVGSNQPQHF
>TRBJ2-1|TRBV11-2
CASSLMVVAGGSEQFF
>TRBJ1-6|TRBV12-3/TRBV12-4
CASSFDRSPLHF
>TRBJ2-5|TRBV3-1
CASSQGLEFLDGSPMQETQYF
>TRBJ2-3|TRBV6-1
CASRGGAERTDTQYF
>TRBJ2-3|TRBV24-1
CATSDLHSGFVSDTQYF
>TRBJ2-7|TRBV28
CASSLEGPRVRVF
>TRBJ1-3|TRBV5-6
CASSGGPQTGNTIYF
>TRBJ1-2|TRBV29-1
CSVEFRAAYGYTF